The 28 T cell receptor beta chains below all came from one sample that was sequenced in a study of beta chain features in type 1 diabetes. The study, taken as a whole, reports: Moderately but significantly shorter TCRB CDR3s were found in Type 1 diabetes patients in all four CD4+ subsets.

What was sequenced were expressed TCRB transcripts, since all of the isolated RNA had been reverse transcribed. Generated by immunoSEQ multiplex PCR, the TCRdb table keeps only in-frame clones and is missing some. This table has a few hundred thousand clones, roughly a quarter appearing once. No antigen is known for these receptors. The sequencing sample was made of naive CD4+ T cells from blood. The receptors were gathered from a woman aged 25 to 39 with type 1 diabetes.

This clone was seen a handful of times. V usage is TRBV29-1 and J usage is TRBJ1-1, with D perhaps matching TRBD1 (5 bases). V was cut by 4 bases and J by 5 bases, with 14 bases left in between. The CDR3 runs to 13 residues. Per germline, CDR1 SQVTM and CDR2 ANQGSEA. The chain's CDR3 is CSVVPGHSTEAFF. CDR3 coding DNA: TGCAGCGTTGTCCCAGGGCATTCGACTGAAGCTTTCTTT.

The chain joins TRBV9 to TRBJ2-1, with 9 bases aligning to TRBD2. Trimming took 0 bases from V and 4 from J; bases not matched to a gene: 5. The CDR3 length is 16 residues. Germline V CDR1 and CDR2: SGDLS, YYNGEE. This CDR3 reads CASSVGGRARYNEQFF. CDR3 DNA: TGTGCCAGCAGCGTAGGCGGGAGGGCAAGATACAATGAGCAGTTCTTC.

The V gene is TRBV7-9, the J gene TRBJ2-3; 7 bases map to TRBD2. CDR1 and CDR2 (germline): SEHNR, FQNEAQ (reference sequence). The junction had 14 bases not matched to a gene; V was cut back by 7 bases and J by 4 bases. This CDR3 comprises 16 residues. CDR3 residues: CASIGPSGSNADTQYF. The CDR3 DNA reads TGTGCCAGCATCGGCCCTAGCGGAAGTAATGCAGATACGCAGTATTTT.

This clone occurred a few times. The chain links TRBV7-2 to TRBJ2-7; a possible D gene is TRBD2 (6 bases). V lost 5 bases and J 5 bases, leaving 13 bases between the germline ends. This CDR3 is 13 amino acids long. Germline lookup yields CDR1 SGHTA and CDR2 FQGNSA. The CDR3 sequence: CASSPGSRNEQYF. The CDR3, as DNA: TGTGCCAGCAGCCCCGGGAGTAGGAACGAGCAGTACTTC. The full variable domain, completed using reference TRBV7-2 and TRBJ2-7, is GAGVSQSPSNKVTEKGKDVELRCDPISGHTALYWYRQSLGQGLEFLIYFQGNSAPDKSGLPSDRFSAERTGGSVSTLTIQRTQQEDSAVYLCASSPGSRNEQYFGPGTRLTVT.

This clone was picked up a small number of times. The chain joins TRBV29-1 to TRBJ2-7; TRBD1 aligns across 10 bases. Germline values: CDR1 SQVTM, CDR2 ANQGSEA. Trimming removed 3 bases from V and 0 bases from J; junction bases left unmatched: 5. This CDR3 spans 15 amino acids. The CDR3 DNA reads TGCAGCGTTGACACCGGGACAGGGGTCTCCTACGAGCAGTACTTC. It specifies CSVDTGTGVSYEQYF.

This clone was seen a few times. V is TRBV7-9 and J is TRBJ2-1, with 7 positions matching TRBD2. The CDR3 extends over 16 amino acids. Germline loops: CDR1 SEHNR, CDR2 FQNEAQ (reference sequence). V lost 3 bases, J lost 8 bases, and 13 bases stayed unmatched. This CDR3 is CASSLAGGRAADEQFF. In DNA, the CDR3 is TGTGCCAGCAGCTTGGCAGGTGGGAGGGCCGCAGATGAGCAGTTCTTC.

This chain links TRBV7-9 with TRBJ2-2; D remains unclear. Trimming removed 5 bases at V and 0 bases at J, with 7 bases between. Germline lookup yields CDR1 SEHNR and CDR2 FQNEAQ (reference sequence). This CDR3 comprises 14 residues. The CDR3 bases are TGTGCCAGCAGCAACACCGCGAACACCGGGGAGCTGTTTTTT. Translated, it gives CASSNTANTGELFF.

V and J are TRBV29-1 and TRBJ1-2, with D perhaps matching TRBD1 (5 bases). Germline-derived CDR1 and CDR2 are SQVTM and ANQGSEA. This CDR3 has 16 amino acids. V was pared by 3 bases and J by 8 bases, with 25 bases between. Here the CDR3 reads CSVDGGRGSGIGGYTF. CDR3 nucleotide sequence: TGCAGCGTTGACGGGGGACGGGGATCAGGGATCGGAGGCTACACCTTC.

The V and J genes are TRBV6-1 and TRBJ2-5; D is unresolved. From germline, CDR1 is MNHNS and CDR2 SASEGT. CDR3 length: 12 residues. The V gene lost 4 bases and the J gene lost 5 bases, with 8 bases spanning the gap. The chain's CDR3 is CASSGPLETQYF. CDR3 coding DNA: TGTGCCAGCAGTGGGCCCCTCGAGACCCAGTACTTC.

The chain recombines TRBV6-1 with TRBJ2-7; 11 bases match TRBD1. V was clipped by 5 bases and J by 5 bases; unmatched bases: 2. The CDR3 is 13 amino acids. Germline values: CDR1 MNHNS, CDR2 SASEGT. The CDR3 DNA is TGTGCCAGCAGTTCGGGACAGGGGGACGAGCAGTACTTC. This sequence encodes CASSSGQGDEQYF.

This clone has a handful of counts. The chain recombines TRBV30 with TRBJ2-7, with 7 bases identical to TRBD2. After removal of 4 bases from V and 1 base from J, the junction contained 1 base not matched to a gene. The germline CDR1 and CDR2 sequences are GTSNPN and SVGIG (reference sequence). This CDR3 is 12 amino acids long. The CDR3 DNA is TGTGCCTGGAATAGCGGGTCCTACGAGCAGTACTTC. Translation: CAWNSGSYEQYF.

The chain carries TRBV19 and TRBJ2-1; 7 bases are a match to TRBD1. V was pared by 7 bases and J by 12 bases, with 6 bases of the junction left unmatched. This CDR3 has 11 amino acids. Germline CDR1 and CDR2: LNHDA and SQIVND (reference sequence). This CDR3 is CASTEGARQFF. The CDR3 DNA follows: TGTGCCAGTACAGAGGGGGCGCGGCAGTTCTTC.

The chain is built from TRBV29-1 and TRBJ2-2; D may be TRBD1 (5 bases). The V end was cut by 5 bases, the J end by 6 bases, with 10 bases between. The CDR3 sequence is 12 residues long. CDR1 is SQVTM and CDR2 is ANQGSEA in the germline V gene. This chain's CDR3 is CSVLGASGELFF. The CDR3 DNA sequence: TGCAGCGTTTTAGGGGCCTCCGGGGAGCTGTTTTTT.

This clone was seen a handful of times. This rearrangement joins TRBV28 to TRBJ2-7, with 10 bases that match TRBD1. CDR1 is MDHEN, CDR2 SYDVKM, per germline. The ends lost 4 bases at V and 7 bases at J; junction bases unmatched: 7. CDR3 size: 14 residues. This chain's CDR3 is CASSSGTGVREQYF. CDR3 nucleotide sequence: TGTGCCAGCAGTTCCGGGACAGGGGTTCGGGAGCAGTACTTC.

In this sample, this clone turned up a few times. Here the CDR3 reads CASSRTEYNEQFF. CDR3 DNA sequence: TGTGCCAGCAGCCGGACAGAATACAATGAGCAGTTCTTC. The chain couples TRBV14 to TRBJ2-1; weak D call: TRBD1 (6 bases). The CDR3 is made up of 13 amino acids. Trimming stripped 4 bases from V and 4 bases from J, with 8 bases between. The germline gives CDR1 SGHDN, CDR2 FVKESK.

This clone was counted between two and nine times. The chain combines TRBV29-1 with TRBJ1-1; no clear D. Trimming removed 5 bases at V and 0 bases at J, with 16 bases between. The CDR3 is 15 amino acids. The germline CDR1 and CDR2 sequences are SQVTM and ANQGSEA. CDR3 coding DNA: TGCAGCGTTACGTCGGGTCTGAGGATGAACACTGAAGCTTTCTTT. Protein: CSVTSGLRMNTEAFF.

The chain carries TRBV19 and TRBJ2-1; 13 nucleotides agree with TRBD2. CDR3 length: 15 residues. Germline loops: CDR1 LNHDA, CDR2 SQIVND (reference sequence). Trimming took 3 bases from V and 8 from J; bases not matched to a gene: 4. DNA for the CDR3: TGTGCCAGTAGTATCGGACTAGCGGGAGTAGATGAGCAGTTCTTC. Amino acids: CASSIGLAGVDEQFF.

This clone was seen more than once but under ten times. The CDR3 loop is CAIGNTGQGLNTQYF. The CDR3, as DNA: TGTGCCATCGGAAATACGGGACAGGGTCTAAATACGCAGTATTTT. The V and J genes are TRBV10-3 and TRBJ2-3, with TRBD1 identical over 9 bases. Germline V lookup: CDR1 ENHRY, CDR2 SYGVKD. V lost 8 bases and J lost 7; bases outside the gene matches: 13. The CDR3 sequence is 15 residues long.

This clone was observed a handful of times. The rearrangement uses TRBV30 and TRBJ1-5; the match to TRBD1 covers 7 bases. This CDR3 region has 13 residues. Germline loops: CDR1 GTSNPN, CDR2 SVGIG (reference sequence). With 4 bases clipped from V and 5 bases from J, the junction kept 5 bases outside the gene matches. The CDR3 reads CAWNTGEDQPQHF. The CDR3 DNA sequence: TGTGCCTGGAACACAGGGGAGGATCAGCCCCAGCATTTT.

This clone was picked up a small number of times. The rearrangement links TRBV7-2 to TRBJ2-6; TRBD2 aligns across 8 bases. This CDR3 has 21 amino acids. V dropped 0 bases and J dropped 1; count of bases not matched to a gene: 14. Germline V gene lookup returns CDR1 SGHTA and CDR2 FQGNSA. The CDR3 DNA reads as TGTGCCAGCAGCTTAGCGCATCAGGCGGGAGGCCTCAAGTCTGGGGCCAACGTCCTGACTTTC. It is translated as CASSLAHQAGGLKSGANVLTF.

The V and J genes are TRBV10-3 and TRBJ2-7, with TRBD2 identical over 7 bases. The V gene end was trimmed by 6 bases and the J gene end by 4 bases; junction bases not matched to a gene: 15. The CDR3 consists of 16 residues. Germline V gives CDR1 ENHRY, CDR2 SYGVKD. The CDR3 loop is CAIRTSNAFWGYEQYF. The CDR3 region has the DNA TGTGCCATCAGGACTAGCAACGCATTTTGGGGGTACGAGCAGTACTTC.

The rearrangement uses TRBV7-8 and TRBJ1-1; TRBD1 might be the D (6 bases). Germline V gene sequence: CDR1 SGHVS, CDR2 FQNEAQ. CDR3 length: 14 residues. The ends were cut back, 5 bases at V and 11 bases at J, with 21 bases in the middle. CDR3 sequence: CASSIEFGTRTAFF. CDR3 bases: TGTGCCAGCAGCATAGAGTTCGGGACAAGGACCGCTTTCTTT.

This chain uses TRBV5-4 with TRBJ2-6; TRBD1 agrees at 8 bases. This CDR3 contains 16 residues. Germline values: CDR1 SGHNT, CDR2 YYREEE (reference sequence). Trimming took 5 bases from V and 1 from J; bases not matched to a gene: 5. The CDR3 coding sequence is TGTGCCAGCAGTCCTCAGGGGGCGTCTGGGGCCAACGTCCTGACTTTC. Encoded protein: CASSPQGASGANVLTF.

This clone has more than one count but fewer than ten. The rearrangement joins TRBV9 to TRBJ2-7; TRBD2 is a possible D gene (6 bases). The CDR3 sequence is 14 residues long. With 0 bases removed from V and 3 bases from J, the gap between germline ends came to 10 bases. CDR1 and CDR2 (germline): SGDLS, YYNGEE. In DNA, the CDR3 is TGTGCCAGCAGCGTAGAGGCGGGACGCTACGAGCAGTACTTC. Translated: CASSVEAGRYEQYF.

This clone has only a few counts. The chain carries TRBV14 and TRBJ2-1; 10 bases map to TRBD2. This CDR3 is 13 amino acids long. V shed 4 bases, J shed 15 bases, and the junction held 9 bases outside the gene matches. The germline V gene encodes CDR1 SGHDN and CDR2 FVKESK. CDR3 residues: CASSLERGLAMFF. CDR3 nucleotides: TGTGCCAGCAGCCTAGAGCGGGGACTAGCGATGTTCTTC.

V is TRBV18 and J is TRBJ1-1; no clear D gene. V lost 3 bases, J lost 3 bases, and 14 bases lay in between. Germline V lookup: CDR1 KGHSH, CDR2 LQKENI. This CDR3 contains 15 residues. The CDR3 region has the DNA TGTGCCAGCTCACCGGCCGGGAGAGAGGACACTGAAGCTTTCTTT. It specifies CASSPAGREDTEAFF.

The V gene is TRBV2, the J gene TRBJ2-5; a possible D gene is TRBD1 (6 bases). Germline V lookup: CDR1 SNHLY, CDR2 FYNNEI. CDR3 length equals 14 residues. V lost 8 bases and J lost 3, with 16 bases in between. The CDR3 reads CASRRVGTKETQYF. The DNA of the CDR3 is TGTGCCAGCCGTCGGGTGGGGACAAAAGAGACCCAGTACTTC.

The chain joins TRBV9 to TRBJ2-3; 9 nucleotides agree with TRBD2. Germline CDR1 reads SGDLS; CDR2 reads YYNGEE. J was trimmed by 6 bases and V by 1 base; bases with no gene match: 6. CDR3 length: 15 residues. The CDR3 reads CASSVRREGRDTQYF. Here the CDR3 DNA reads TGTGCCAGCAGCGTACGGCGGGAGGGCCGGGATACGCAGTATTTT.